This passage covers 31 T cell receptor beta chains from one sample sequenced in a study of T cells in lung cancer brain metastases. TCRdb's table, derived via immunoSEQ multiplex PCR, lists solely in-frame clones and lacks some. The table includes over 4,500 clones, roughly 84% detected once. The specimen was tumor tissue from the primary lung tumor. Receptor source: a woman aged 45-59 years with non-small cell lung cancer.

The V and J genes are TRBV4-2 and TRBJ1-2, with a weak D call TRBD1 (6 bases). This CDR3 is 16 amino acids long. V was pared by 4 bases and J by 5 bases, with 20 bases between. Germline CDR1 is LGHNA and CDR2 is YNFKEQ. In DNA, the CDR3 is TGTGCCAGCAGCCTCCAAGGGCAGGGGATCAGATATGGCTACACCTTC. Protein sequence: CASSLQGQGIRYGYTF.

This rearrangement joins TRBV7-8 to TRBJ2-3; 7 nucleotides align to TRBD1. The CDR3 covers 16 residues. Germline lookup yields CDR1 SGHVS and CDR2 FQNEAQ. Trimming took 1 base from V and 3 from J; bases not matched to a gene: 7. The CDR3 nucleotides are TGTGCCAGCAGCTTAGGGGCAGGGGGTTATACAGATACGCAGTATTTT. Its translation is CASSLGAGGYTDTQYF.

This chain uses TRBV29-1 with TRBJ2-5, with 9 bases aligning to TRBD2. In germline, CDR1 is SQVTM, CDR2 ANQGSEA. The CDR3 is made up of 14 amino acids. V shed 5 bases and J 1 base; nucleotides not matched to a gene: 5. The CDR3 DNA is TGCAGCGTTTCTGGTAGCGGGGGCCAAGAGACCCAGTACTTC. The encoded protein is CSVSGSGGQETQYF.

The chain carries TRBV6-6 and TRBJ2-5; 8 nucleotides line up with TRBD2. CDR3 length: 14 amino acids. With V trimmed by 7 bases and J by 4 bases, 8 bases remained unmatched. Germline values: CDR1 MNHNY, CDR2 SVGAGI (reference sequence). The CDR3 nucleotides read TGTGCCAGCACCCCGGGAGGGCGGGGAGAGACCCAGTACTTC. Protein product: CASTPGGRGETQYF.

With regard to this clone: At one boundary the junction diverges from the germline segment, which might be a read error. The chain employs TRBV5-8 and TRBJ2-7; D possibly corresponds to TRBD1 (6 bases). Germline CDR1 is SGHTS and CDR2 is YDEGEE. The CDR3 length is 16 residues. Here the CDR3 reads CASSLDVQGPGYEQYF. DNA of the CDR3: TGTGCCAGCAGCTTGGATGTGCAGGGGCCGGGATACGAGCAGTATTTC.

Concerning this clone itself: This probably arose from a read error, given a far larger clone one base away. The genes are TRBV10-3 and TRBJ1-1; the D is unclear. The germline V gene has CDR1 ENHRY and CDR2 SYGVKD. The CDR3 has 15 residues. CDR3 sequence (DNA): TGTGCCATCAGTGACTTACAGATAGGAGTCACTGAAGTTTTCTTT. It is translated as CAISDLQIGVTEVFF.

This clone came up once. The chain couples TRBV28 to TRBJ2-5, with D possibly matching TRBD2 (6 bases). Deletions cut 4 bases from V and 5 bases from J, with 14 bases between. The CDR3 contains 14 residues. Per the germline V gene, CDR1 is MDHEN and CDR2 is SYDVKM. The DNA for the CDR3 is TGTGCCAGCAGTTCTCAGGACTACTGGGAGACCCAGTACTTC. Protein product: CASSSQDYWETQYF. The variable domain in full, completed from reference TRBV28 and TRBJ2-5, reads DVKVTQSSRYLVKRTGEKVFLECVQDMDHENMFWYRQDPGLGLRLIYFSYDVKMKEKGDIPEGYSVSREKKERFSLILESASTNQTSMYLCASSSQDYWETQYFGPGTRLLVL.

V gene TRBV5-1 combines with J gene TRBJ2-2; either TRBD1 or TRBD2 may supply D (5 bases each). Germline V CDR1 and CDR2: SGHRS, YFSETQ. Trimming pared 6 bases from V and 5 bases from J, leaving 14 bases between. The CDR3 sequence is 14 residues long. As DNA, the CDR3 is TGCGCCAGCAAGCCCGGGACGGGGACCGGGGAGCTGTTTTTT. It translates to CASKPGTGTGELFF.

The chain links TRBV12-5 to TRBJ1-5; the D is unclear. This CDR3 has 13 amino acids. Germline V gives CDR1 LGHNT, CDR2 FRNRAP. V gave up 2 bases and J gave up 3 bases, with 5 bases separating them. CDR3 coding DNA: TGTGCTAGTGGTTTGTCGGTCAATCAGCCCCAGCATTTT. Its translation is CASGLSVNQPQHF. The entire variable domain, with the rest obtained from reference TRBV12-5 and TRBJ1-5, is as follows: DARVTQTPRHKVTEMGQEVTMRCQPILGHNTVFWYRQTMMQGLELLAYFRNRAPLDDSGMPKDRFSAEMPDATLATLKIQPSEPRDSAVYFCASGLSVNQPQHFGDGTRLSIL.

With regard to this clone: One end of the junction does not line up with germline, which may come from a read error. The chain links TRBV5-1 to TRBJ2-7, with TRBD1 matching over 10 bases. There are 13 residues in the CDR3. Germline V gene sequence: CDR1 SGHRS, CDR2 YFSETQ. CDR3 protein: CASKGTGVHEQYF. CDR3 nucleotides: TGCGCCAGCAAGGGGACAGGGGTCCACGAACAGTACTTC.

The CDR3 loop reads CASSDTASQGRDTEAFF. CDR3 in DNA: TGTGCCAGCAGTGACACGGCCTCACAGGGGAGGGACACTGAAGCTTTCTTT. The J gene is TRBJ1-1, the V gene TRBV6-1, with 7 positions matching TRBD1. The ends lost 3 bases at V and 3 bases at J; junction bases unmatched: 13. This CDR3 comprises 17 residues. The V gene's germline CDR1 is MNHNS and CDR2 SASEGT.

The chain combines TRBV18 with TRBJ2-2, with D possibly matching TRBD1 (5 bases). V was pared by 6 bases and J by 4 bases, with 15 bases between. The CDR3 is 15 amino acids. CDR1 and CDR2 from the germline V gene are KGHSH and LQKENI. CDR3 DNA: TGTGCCAGCTCTTTCCAAGGGGTTGGCACCGGGGAGCTGTTTTTT. Translating it yields CASSFQGVGTGELFF.

This clone has only a few counts. This chain uses TRBV5-5 with TRBJ2-1, with a possible D match to TRBD2 (5 bases). The CDR3 consists of 13 residues. V lost 0 bases and J lost 5, with 6 bases in between. Looked up from germline, CDR1 is SGHKS and CDR2 is YYEKEE (reference sequence). The CDR3 loop is CASSLASNNEQFF. CDR3 nucleotides: TGTGCCAGCAGCTTGGCTAGCAACAATGAGCAGTTCTTC.

V and J are TRBV5-1 and TRBJ1-5, with D tentatively TRBD1 (5 bases). Trimming removed 1 base from V and 4 bases from J, with 9 bases in between. The CDR3 is made up of 14 amino acids. Germline CDR1 SGHRS, CDR2 YFSETQ. CDR3: CASSLWGLNQPQHF. Written as DNA, the CDR3 is TGCGCCAGCAGCTTGTGGGGCCTTAATCAGCCCCAGCATTTT.

The chain carries TRBV4-1 and TRBJ2-6, with D perhaps given as TRBD1 or TRBD2 (5 bases each). The V end was cut by 0 bases, the J end by 2 bases, with 17 bases between. CDR3 length: 19 residues. CDR1 is MGHRA and CDR2 is YSYEKL in the germline V gene. The CDR3 coding sequence is TGCGCCAGCAGCCAAGAGCGAATAGGGACGCTCACTGGGGCCAACGTCCTGACTTTC. It codes for CASSQERIGTLTGANVLTF.

This clone was seen more than once but under ten times. This chain connects TRBV4-2 to TRBJ2-7, with 7 positions matching TRBD1. Trimming at V came to 3 bases and at J to 2 bases, leaving 10 bases not matched to a gene. The germline CDR1 and CDR2 sequences are LGHNA and YNFKEQ. The CDR3 runs 16 residues. The CDR3 DNA reads as TGTGCCAGCAGCCAGCGTAGGGGGCAGGTAACCTACGAGCAGTACTTC. Translation gives CASSQRRGQVTYEQYF.

The chain joins TRBV4-1 to TRBJ1-1; a possible D gene is TRBD1 (6 bases). In germline, CDR1 is MGHRA, CDR2 YSYEKL. This CDR3 contains 16 residues. V was shortened by 5 bases and J by 2 bases, with 18 bases between the two germline ends. The DNA for the CDR3 is TGCGCCAGCAGCTTACGCTGGGGGCTAGATAACACTGAAGCTTTCTTT. Translated, it gives CASSLRWGLDNTEAFF.

The chain couples TRBV11-2 to TRBJ2-7, with TRBD1 matching 7 bases. The CDR3 loop spans 15 amino acids. Looked up from germline, CDR1 is SGHAT and CDR2 is FQNNGV. J lost 2 bases, V lost 6 bases, and 10 bases had no gene match. CDR3 sequence reads: CASSTRDSRTYEQYF. CDR3 DNA sequence: TGTGCCAGCAGTACCCGGGACAGCCGGACCTACGAGCAGTACTTC.

This chain connects TRBV19 to TRBJ2-1; a possible D gene is TRBD2 (6 bases). There are 14 residues in the CDR3. Trimming pared 3 bases from V and 6 bases from J, leaving 12 bases between. In germline, CDR1 is LNHDA, CDR2 SQIVND (reference sequence). The CDR3 loop reads CASSIPTSTNEQFF. The CDR3 bases are TGTGCCAGTAGTATCCCCACTAGCACCAATGAGCAGTTCTTC.

The V gene is TRBV6-6, the J gene TRBJ2-1, with 8 bases fitting TRBD1. After removal of 7 bases from V and 8 bases from J, the junction contained 10 bases not matched to a gene. CDR1 and CDR2 (germline): MNHNY, SVGAGI (reference sequence). The CDR3 has 14 amino acids. The CDR3 spells CASTWDRSRDEQFF. In nucleotides, the CDR3 is TGTGCCAGCACCTGGGACAGGTCGAGGGATGAGCAGTTCTTC.

The V gene is TRBV19, the J gene TRBJ1-2; tentative D call: TRBD1 (6 bases). V was trimmed by 3 bases and J by 2 bases, leaving 10 bases between them. The germline CDR1 and CDR2 sequences are LNHDA and SQIVND (reference sequence). The CDR3 is 14 residues long. The CDR3 region is CASSIPGVNYGYTF. CDR3 nucleotides: TGTGCCAGTAGTATCCCAGGGGTAAACTATGGCTACACCTTC.

The CDR3 coding sequence is TGTGCCAGTAGTTCTGTGGGAGGAAGCTCCTACGAGCAGTACTTC. Its protein product is CASSSVGGSSYEQYF. The rearrangement uses TRBV19 and TRBJ2-7; the D gene is possibly TRBD2 (6 bases). The germline CDR1 and CDR2 sequences are LNHDA and SQIVND (reference sequence). V dropped 5 bases and J dropped 0 bases, with 14 bases sitting between them. The CDR3 has 15 amino acids.

The chain is built from TRBV6-4 and TRBJ2-1; 12 nucleotides agree with TRBD2. Germline-derived CDR1 and CDR2 are MRHNA and SNTAGT. The CDR3 covers 15 residues. Losses at the gene ends were 6 bases for V and 1 base for J; bases not matched to a gene: 1. This CDR3 is CASSGTSGSYNEQFF. Here the CDR3 DNA reads TGTGCCAGCAGCGGGACTAGCGGGTCCTACAATGAGCAGTTCTTC.

This clone was detected only once. The chain is built from TRBV5-1 and TRBJ2-1; 8 bases fit TRBD2. The CDR3 has 18 residues. V trimming: 5 bases; J trimming: 0 bases; junction bases outside the gene matches: 13. CDR1 is SGHRS, CDR2 YFSETQ, per germline. In nucleotides, the CDR3 is TGCGCCAGCAGGGGGGGATTAGCGGGATTCCCCTCCTACAATGAGCAGTTCTTC. This gives the protein CASRGGLAGFPSYNEQFF.

CDR3 in amino acids: CASVGEGGMNTGELFF. The CDR3 region has the DNA TGTGCCAGCGTGGGAGAGGGAGGGATGAACACCGGGGAGCTGTTTTTT. This chain joins TRBV7-9 and TRBJ2-2; TRBD2 aligns across 7 bases. CDR3 size: 16 residues. V dropped 8 bases and J dropped 1; count of bases not matched to a gene: 10. CDR1 is SEHNR and CDR2 is FQNEAQ in the germline V gene (reference sequence).

The CDR3 here is CASIRAGELFF. The CDR3 DNA sequence: TGTGCCAGTATTCGAGCCGGGGAGCTGTTTTTT. The chain employs TRBV19 and TRBJ2-2; D not resolved. V lost 7 bases to trimming and J lost 6 bases, with 6 bases between them. In germline, CDR1 is LNHDA, CDR2 SQIVND (reference sequence). The CDR3 has 11 residues.

This chain uses TRBV7-6 with TRBJ2-7, with D possibly matching TRBD1 (6 bases). Germline CDR1 is SGHVS and CDR2 is FNYEAQ. There are 14 residues in the CDR3. Deletions cut 5 bases from V and 6 bases from J, with 17 bases between. CDR3 in DNA: TGTGCCAGCAGCCCGGCGACAGGTTTGGTCGAGCAGTACTTC. Amino acid sequence: CASSPATGLVEQYF.

This chain links TRBV6-1 with TRBJ2-4; 10 positions agree with TRBD1. The junction had 8 bases not matched to a gene; V was cut back by 4 bases and J by 8 bases. CDR1 MNHNS and CDR2 SASEGT come from the germline V gene. CDR3 size: 15 residues. The CDR3 spells CASSVTGTGADIQYF. For the CDR3, the DNA is TGTGCCAGCAGTGTAACCGGGACAGGGGCAGACATTCAGTACTTC.

A few counts support this clone. The rearrangement uses TRBV9 and TRBJ2-1, with D perhaps matching TRBD2 (7 bases). This CDR3 spans 16 amino acids. V lost 0 bases and J 4 bases, leaving 14 bases between the germline ends. Germline values: CDR1 SGDLS, CDR2 YYNGEE. CDR3 region: CASSVGGGGGYNEQFF. CDR3 DNA sequence: TGTGCCAGCAGCGTAGGGGGAGGGGGAGGATACAATGAGCAGTTCTTC.

The chain employs TRBV7-9 and TRBJ2-1; 10 positions agree with TRBD2. CDR3 length: 15 amino acids. J gave up 3 bases and V 5 bases, and 4 bases lay outside the gene matches. Germline V gene data show CDR1 as SEHNR and CDR2 as FQNEAQ (reference sequence). The CDR3 coding sequence is TGTGCCAGCAGCCGGACTAGCGGACACTACAATGAGCAGTTCTTC. Protein sequence: CASSRTSGHYNEQFF.

The chain has TRBV13 and TRBJ1-1; D gene ambiguous. Trimming took off 4 bases at V and 3 bases at J, with 6 bases between the two ends. This CDR3 is 12 amino acids long. CDR1 is PRHDT and CDR2 is FYEKMQ in the germline V gene (reference sequence). The CDR3 here is CASSSRDTEAFF. The CDR3 DNA follows: TGTGCCAGCAGCTCAAGGGACACTGAAGCTTTCTTT.